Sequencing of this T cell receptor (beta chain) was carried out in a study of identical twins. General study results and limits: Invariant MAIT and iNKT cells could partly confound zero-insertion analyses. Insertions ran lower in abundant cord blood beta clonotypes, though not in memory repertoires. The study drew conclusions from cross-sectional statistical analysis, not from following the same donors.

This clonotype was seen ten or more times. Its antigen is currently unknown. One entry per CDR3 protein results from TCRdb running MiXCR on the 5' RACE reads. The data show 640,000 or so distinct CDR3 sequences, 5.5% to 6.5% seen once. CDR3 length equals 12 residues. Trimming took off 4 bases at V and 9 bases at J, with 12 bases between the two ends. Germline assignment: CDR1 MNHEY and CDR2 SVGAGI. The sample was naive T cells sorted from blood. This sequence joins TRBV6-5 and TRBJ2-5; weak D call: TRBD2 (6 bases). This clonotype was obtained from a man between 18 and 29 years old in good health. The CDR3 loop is CASSSGPGAQYF. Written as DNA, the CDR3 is TGTGCCAGCAGTTCCGGACCGGGGGCCCAGTACTTC.